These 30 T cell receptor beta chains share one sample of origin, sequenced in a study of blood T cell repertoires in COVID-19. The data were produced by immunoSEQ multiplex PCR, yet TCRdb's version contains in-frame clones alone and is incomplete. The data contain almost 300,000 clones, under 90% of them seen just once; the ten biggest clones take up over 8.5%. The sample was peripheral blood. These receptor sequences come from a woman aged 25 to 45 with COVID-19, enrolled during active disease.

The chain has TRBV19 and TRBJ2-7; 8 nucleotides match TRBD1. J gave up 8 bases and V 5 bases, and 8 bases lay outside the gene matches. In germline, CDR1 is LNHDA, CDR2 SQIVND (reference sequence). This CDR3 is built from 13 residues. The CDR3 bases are TGTGCCAGTAGTTTGTCGGACAGGGCCAAGCAGTACTTC. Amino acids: CASSLSDRAKQYF.

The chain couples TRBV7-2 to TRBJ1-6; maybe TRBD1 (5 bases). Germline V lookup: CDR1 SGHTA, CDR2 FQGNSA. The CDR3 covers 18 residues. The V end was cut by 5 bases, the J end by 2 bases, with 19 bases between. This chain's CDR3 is CASSQGGGYIPYNSPLHF. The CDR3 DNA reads TGTGCCAGCAGCCAGGGTGGAGGGTATATCCCCTATAATTCACCCCTCCACTTT. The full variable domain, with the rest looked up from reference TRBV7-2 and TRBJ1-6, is GAGVSQSPSNKVTEKGKDVELRCDPISGHTALYWYRQSLGQGLEFLIYFQGNSAPDKSGLPSDRFSAERTGGSVSTLTIQRTQQEDSAVYLCASSQGGGYIPYNSPLHFGNGTRLTVT.

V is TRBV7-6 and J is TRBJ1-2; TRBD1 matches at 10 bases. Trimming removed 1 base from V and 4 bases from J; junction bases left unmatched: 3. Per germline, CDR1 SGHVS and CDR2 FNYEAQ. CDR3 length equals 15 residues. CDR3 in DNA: TGTGCCAGCAGCTTAGGGGGACAGGGGACCTATGGCTACACCTTC. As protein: CASSLGGQGTYGYTF.

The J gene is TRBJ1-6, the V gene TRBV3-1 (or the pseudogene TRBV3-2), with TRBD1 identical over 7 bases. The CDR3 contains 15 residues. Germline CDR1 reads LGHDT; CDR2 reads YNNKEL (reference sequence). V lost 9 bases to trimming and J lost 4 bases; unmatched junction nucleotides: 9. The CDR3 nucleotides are TGTGCCAGTACGGGGCCAGGGGGATATAATTCACCCCTCCACTTT. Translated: CASTGPGGYNSPLHF.

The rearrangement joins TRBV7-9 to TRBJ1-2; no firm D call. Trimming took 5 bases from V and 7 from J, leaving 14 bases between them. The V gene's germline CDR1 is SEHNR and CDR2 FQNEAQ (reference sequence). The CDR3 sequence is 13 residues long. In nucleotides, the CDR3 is TGTGCCAGCAGCCACAAGGAGATGTTTGGCTACACCTTC. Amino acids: CASSHKEMFGYTF. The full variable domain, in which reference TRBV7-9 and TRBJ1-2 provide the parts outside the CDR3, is DTGVSQNPRHKITKRGQNVTFRCDPISEHNRLYWYRQTLGQGPEFLTYFQNEAQLEKSRLLSDRFSAERPKGSFSTLEIQRTEQGDSAMYLCASSHKEMFGYTFGSGTRLTVV.

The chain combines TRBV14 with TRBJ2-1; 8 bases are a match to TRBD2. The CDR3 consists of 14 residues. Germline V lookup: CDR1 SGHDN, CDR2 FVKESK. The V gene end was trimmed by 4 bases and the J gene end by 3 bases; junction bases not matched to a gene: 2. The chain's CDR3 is CASSPLAVYNEQFF. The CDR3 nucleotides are TGTGCCAGCAGCCCACTAGCGGTCTACAATGAGCAGTTCTTC.

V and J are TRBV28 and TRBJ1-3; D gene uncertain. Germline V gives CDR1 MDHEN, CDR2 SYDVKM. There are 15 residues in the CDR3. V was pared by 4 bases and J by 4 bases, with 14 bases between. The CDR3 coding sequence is TGTGCCAGCAGTTCCCCCCCGAGGGTGGGAAACACCATATATTTT. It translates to CASSSPPRVGNTIYF.

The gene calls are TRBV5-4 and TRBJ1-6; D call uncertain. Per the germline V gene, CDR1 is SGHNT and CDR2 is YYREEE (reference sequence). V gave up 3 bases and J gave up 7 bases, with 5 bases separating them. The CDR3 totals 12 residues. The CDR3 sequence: CASSYLNSPLHF. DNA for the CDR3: TGTGCCAGCAGCTATCTAAATTCACCCCTCCACTTT.

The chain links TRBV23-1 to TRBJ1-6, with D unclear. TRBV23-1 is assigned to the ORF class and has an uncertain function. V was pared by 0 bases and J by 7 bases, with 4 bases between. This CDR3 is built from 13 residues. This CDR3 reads CASSQSRNSPLHF. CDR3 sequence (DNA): TGCGCCAGCAGTCAATCGAGGAATTCACCCCTCCACTTT.

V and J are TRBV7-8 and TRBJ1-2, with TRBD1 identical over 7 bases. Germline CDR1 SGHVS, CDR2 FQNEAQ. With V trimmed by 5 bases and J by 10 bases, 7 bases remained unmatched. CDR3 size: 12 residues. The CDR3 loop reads CASSLRDRSYTF. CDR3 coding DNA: TGTGCCAGCAGCCTCCGGGACAGATCCTACACCTTC.

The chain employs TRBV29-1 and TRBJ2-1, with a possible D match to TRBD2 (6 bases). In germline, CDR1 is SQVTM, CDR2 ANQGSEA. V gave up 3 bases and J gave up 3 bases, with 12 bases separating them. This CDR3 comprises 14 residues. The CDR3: CSVERRGFYNEQFF. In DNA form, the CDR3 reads TGCAGCGTTGAGCGTCGGGGGTTCTACAATGAGCAGTTCTTC.

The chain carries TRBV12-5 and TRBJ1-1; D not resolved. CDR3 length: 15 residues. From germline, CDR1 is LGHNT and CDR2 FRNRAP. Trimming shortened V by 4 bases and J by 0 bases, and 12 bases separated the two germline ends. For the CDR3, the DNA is TGTGCTAGTGGTTCCCCGGGGATCATGAACACTGAAGCTTTCTTT. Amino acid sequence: CASGSPGIMNTEAFF. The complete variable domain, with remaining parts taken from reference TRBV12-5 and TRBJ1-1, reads DARVTQTPRHKVTEMGQEVTMRCQPILGHNTVFWYRQTMMQGLELLAYFRNRAPLDDSGMPKDRFSAEMPDATLATLKIQPSEPRDSAVYFCASGSPGIMNTEAFFGQGTRLTVV.

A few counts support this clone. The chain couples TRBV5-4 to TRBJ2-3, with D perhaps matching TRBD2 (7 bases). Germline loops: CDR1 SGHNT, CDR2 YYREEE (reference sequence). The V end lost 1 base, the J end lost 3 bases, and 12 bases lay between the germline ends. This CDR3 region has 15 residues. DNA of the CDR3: TGTGCCAGCAGCTTGAGGGGGGGCTCGACAGATACGCAGTATTTT. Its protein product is CASSLRGGSTDTQYF.

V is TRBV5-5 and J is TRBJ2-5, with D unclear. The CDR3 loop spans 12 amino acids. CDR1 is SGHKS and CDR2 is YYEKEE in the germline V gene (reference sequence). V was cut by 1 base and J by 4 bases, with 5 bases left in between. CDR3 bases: TGTGCCAGCAGCTTGTCGGGAGAGACCCAGTACTTC. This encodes CASSLSGETQYF.

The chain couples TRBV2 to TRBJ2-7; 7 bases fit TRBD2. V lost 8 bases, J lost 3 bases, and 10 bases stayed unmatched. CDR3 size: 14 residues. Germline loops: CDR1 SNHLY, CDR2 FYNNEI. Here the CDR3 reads CASRVAAGSYEQYF. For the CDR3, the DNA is TGTGCCAGCCGGGTGGCAGCGGGGAGCTACGAGCAGTACTTC.

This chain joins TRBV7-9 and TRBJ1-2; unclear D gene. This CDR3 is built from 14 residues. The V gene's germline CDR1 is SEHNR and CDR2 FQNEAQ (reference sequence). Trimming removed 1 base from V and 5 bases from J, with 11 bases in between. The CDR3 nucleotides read TGTGCCAGCAGCTTAGGAGGAACCGGATATGGCTACACCTTC. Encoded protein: CASSLGGTGYGYTF.

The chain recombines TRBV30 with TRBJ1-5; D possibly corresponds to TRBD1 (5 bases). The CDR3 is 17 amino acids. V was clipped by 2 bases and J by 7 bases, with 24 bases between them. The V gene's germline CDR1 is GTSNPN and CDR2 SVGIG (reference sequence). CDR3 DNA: TGTGCCTGGAGTCCCCCAGTCAAGCAGGGAATTCGGCAGCCCCAGCATTTT. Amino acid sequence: CAWSPPVKQGIRQPQHF.

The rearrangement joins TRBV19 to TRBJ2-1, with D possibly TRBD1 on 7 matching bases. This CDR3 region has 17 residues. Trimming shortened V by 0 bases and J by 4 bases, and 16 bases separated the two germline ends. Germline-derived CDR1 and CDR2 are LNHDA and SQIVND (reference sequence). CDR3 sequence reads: CASSIDTAQGGYNEQFF. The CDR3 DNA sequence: TGTGCCAGTAGTATAGATACAGCGCAGGGGGGATACAATGAGCAGTTCTTC.

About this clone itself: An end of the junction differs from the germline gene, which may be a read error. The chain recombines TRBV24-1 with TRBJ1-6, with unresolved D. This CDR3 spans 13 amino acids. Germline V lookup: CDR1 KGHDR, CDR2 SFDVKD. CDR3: CATCEVRYSPLHF. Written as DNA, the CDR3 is TGTGCCACCTGTGAAGTCCGGTATTCACCCCTCCACTTT.

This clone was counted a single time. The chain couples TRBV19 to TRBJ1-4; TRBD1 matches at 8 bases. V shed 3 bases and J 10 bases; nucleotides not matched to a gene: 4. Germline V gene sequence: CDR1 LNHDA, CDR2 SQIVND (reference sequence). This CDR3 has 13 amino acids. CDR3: CASSMGTGGKLFF. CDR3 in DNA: TGTGCCAGTAGTATGGGGACAGGAGGAAAACTGTTTTTT. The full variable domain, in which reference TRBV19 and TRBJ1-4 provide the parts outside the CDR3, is DGGITQSPKYLFRKEGQNVTLSCEQNLNHDAMYWYRQDPGQGLRLIYYSQIVNDFQKGDIAEGYSVSREKKESFPLTVTSAQKNPTAFYLCASSMGTGGKLFFGSGTQLSVL.

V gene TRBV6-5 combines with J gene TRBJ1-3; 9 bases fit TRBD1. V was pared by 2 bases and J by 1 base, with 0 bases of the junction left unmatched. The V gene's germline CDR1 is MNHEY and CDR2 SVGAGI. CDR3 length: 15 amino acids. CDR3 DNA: TGTGCCAGCAGTTACGGGACAGGGTCTGGAAACACCATATATTTT. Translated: CASSYGTGSGNTIYF.

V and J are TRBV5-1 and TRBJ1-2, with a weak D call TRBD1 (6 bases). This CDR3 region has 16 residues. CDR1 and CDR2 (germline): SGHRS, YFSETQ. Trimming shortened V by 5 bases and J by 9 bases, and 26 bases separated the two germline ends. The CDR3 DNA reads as TGCGCCAGCAGTCGGGGAGTGGGGGCGAGTATGCAAAGCTACACCTTC. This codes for CASSRGVGASMQSYTF. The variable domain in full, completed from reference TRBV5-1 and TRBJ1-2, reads KAGVTQTPRYLIKTRGQQVTLSCSPISGHRSVSWYQQTPGQGLQFLFEYFSETQRNKGNFPGRFSGRQFSNSRSEMNVSTLELGDSALYLCASSRGVGASMQSYTFGSGTRLTVV.

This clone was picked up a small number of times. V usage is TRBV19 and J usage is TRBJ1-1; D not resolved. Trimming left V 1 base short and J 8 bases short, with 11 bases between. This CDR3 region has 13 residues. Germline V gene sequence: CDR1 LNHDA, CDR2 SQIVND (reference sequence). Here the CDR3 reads CASSIGFIQEAFF. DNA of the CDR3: TGTGCCAGTAGTATAGGCTTTATTCAGGAAGCTTTCTTT.

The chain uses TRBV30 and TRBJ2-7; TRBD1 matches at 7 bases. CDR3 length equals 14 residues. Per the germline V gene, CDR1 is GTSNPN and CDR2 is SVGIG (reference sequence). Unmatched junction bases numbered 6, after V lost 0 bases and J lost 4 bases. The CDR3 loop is CAWSVGGQFYEQYF. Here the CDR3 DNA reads TGTGCCTGGAGTGTAGGGGGACAGTTTTACGAGCAGTACTTC. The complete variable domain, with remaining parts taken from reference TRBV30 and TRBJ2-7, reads SQTIHQWPATLVQPVGSPLSLECTVEGTSNPNLYWYRQAAGRGLQLLFYSVGIGQISSEVPQNLSASRPQDRQFILSSKKLLLSDSGFYLCAWSVGGQFYEQYFGPGTRLTVT.

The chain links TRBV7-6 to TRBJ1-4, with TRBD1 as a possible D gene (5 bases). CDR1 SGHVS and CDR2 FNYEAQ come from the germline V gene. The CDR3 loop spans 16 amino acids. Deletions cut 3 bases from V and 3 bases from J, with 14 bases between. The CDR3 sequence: CASSLLPGSANEKLFF. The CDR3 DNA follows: TGTGCCAGCAGCTTGCTACCAGGGTCGGCTAATGAAAAACTGTTTTTT.

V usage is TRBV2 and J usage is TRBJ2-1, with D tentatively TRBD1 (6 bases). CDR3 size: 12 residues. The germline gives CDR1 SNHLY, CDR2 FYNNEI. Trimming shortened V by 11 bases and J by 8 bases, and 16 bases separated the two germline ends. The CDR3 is CAGRTVGDEQFF. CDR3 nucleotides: TGTGCCGGTAGGACAGTTGGTGATGAGCAGTTCTTC.

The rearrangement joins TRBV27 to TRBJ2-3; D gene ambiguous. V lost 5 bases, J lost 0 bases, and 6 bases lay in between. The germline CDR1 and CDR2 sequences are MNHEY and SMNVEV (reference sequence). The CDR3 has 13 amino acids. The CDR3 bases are TGTGCCAGCAGTCCGGTAAGCACAGATACGCAGTATTTT. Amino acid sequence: CASSPVSTDTQYF.

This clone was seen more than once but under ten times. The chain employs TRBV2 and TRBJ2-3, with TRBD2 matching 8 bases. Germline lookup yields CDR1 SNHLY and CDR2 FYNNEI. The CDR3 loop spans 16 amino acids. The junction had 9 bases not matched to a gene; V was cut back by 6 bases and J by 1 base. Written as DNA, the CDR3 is TGTGCCAGCAGATCGGGGGGGCCCCTTGGCACAGATACGCAGTATTTT. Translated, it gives CASRSGGPLGTDTQYF.

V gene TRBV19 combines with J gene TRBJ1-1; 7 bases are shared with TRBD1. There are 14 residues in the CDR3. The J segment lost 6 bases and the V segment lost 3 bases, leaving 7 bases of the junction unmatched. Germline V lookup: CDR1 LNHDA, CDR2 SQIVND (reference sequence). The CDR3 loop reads CASSMGTVLAEAFF. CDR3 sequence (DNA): TGTGCCAGTAGTATGGGGACAGTGCTCGCTGAAGCTTTCTTT.

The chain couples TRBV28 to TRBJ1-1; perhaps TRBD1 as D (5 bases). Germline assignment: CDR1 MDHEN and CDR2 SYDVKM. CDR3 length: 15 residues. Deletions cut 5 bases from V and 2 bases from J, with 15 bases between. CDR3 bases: TGTGCCAGCAGTGCGACCTGGGGGGGAAACACTGAAGCTTTCTTT. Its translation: CASSATWGGNTEAFF.